These T cell receptor beta chains were read from a single sample in a study of shared clonotypes between healthy human individuals. The repertoire was sequenced with immunoSEQ multiplex PCR; TCRdb's copy has only in-frame clones and lacks some. The profile shows around 200,000 clones, about 93% of them singletons. Sequencing was performed on naive CD4+ T cells sorted from blood. The receptors here all came from a woman in her twenties or thirties in good health. CDR3s include the opening cysteine and the closing phenylalanine or tryptophan. The D gene is left open where the match is weak. Clone size is not always given. Where it is, it says once, few, many or a class for expanded clones.

d_gene: -
abundance: -
len: 15
j_gene: TRBJ1-4
v_gene: TRBV27
CDR3nt: TGTGCCAGCAGCCCGCGGGGCAGTACGAATGAAAAACTGTTTTTT
CDR3aa: CASSPRGSTNEKLFF

d_gene: -
abundance: -
len: 16
j_gene: TRBJ2-3
v_gene: TRBV15
CDR3nt: TGTGCCACCAGCCGAGGGACGGTAACTAGCACAGATACGCAGTATTTT
CDR3aa: CATSRGTVTSTDTQYF

d_gene: -
abundance: -
len: 13
j_gene: TRBJ1-5
v_gene: TRBV19
CDR3nt: TGTGCCAGTAGTATATCCATAAATCAGCCCCAGCATTTT
CDR3aa: CASSISINQPQHF

d_gene: -
abundance: -
len: 15
j_gene: TRBJ2-5
v_gene: TRBV7-9
CDR3nt: TGTGCCAGCAGCTTTGTGAGGGGGTGGCAAGAGACCCAGTACTTC
CDR3aa: CASSFVRGWQETQYF

d_gene: TRBD1
abundance: -
len: 16
j_gene: TRBJ1-4
v_gene: TRBV15
CDR3nt: TGTGCCACCAGCAGCAATCCCGCCGACAGGGGTGAAAAACTGTTTTTT
CDR3aa: CATSSNPADRGEKLFF

d_gene: -
abundance: -
len: 12
j_gene: TRBJ2-3
v_gene: TRBV27
CDR3nt: TGTGCCAGCAGCCAACGTTCAGATACGCAGTATTTT
CDR3aa: CASSQRSDTQYF

d_gene: -
abundance: -
len: 17
j_gene: TRBJ2-6
v_gene: TRBV28
CDR3nt: TGTGCCAGCAGACTCAGCCGGGCCAACTCTGGGGCCAACGTCCTGACTTTC
CDR3aa: CASRLSRANSGANVLTF

d_gene: -
abundance: -
len: 12
j_gene: TRBJ2-7
v_gene: TRBV29-1
CDR3nt: TGCAGCGTTGTAGGCGGGGTCTACGAGCAGTACTTC
CDR3aa: CSVVGGVYEQYF

d_gene: -
abundance: -
len: 15
j_gene: TRBJ2-7
v_gene: TRBV11-2
CDR3nt: TGTGCCAGCAGCCACCTGAGGGCGAGCTCCTACGAGCAGTACTTC
CDR3aa: CASSHLRASSYEQYF

d_gene: -
abundance: -
len: 15
j_gene: TRBJ1-4
v_gene: TRBV5-1
CDR3nt: TGCGCCAGCAGCTTGTCATGGACGCAGGGTGAAAAACTGTTTTTT
CDR3aa: CASSLSWTQGEKLFF

d_gene: TRBD2
abundance: -
len: 15
j_gene: TRBJ2-7
v_gene: TRBV18
CDR3nt: TGTGCCAGCTCACGGGCAGCGGGGGAGAAGGGCGAGCAGTACTTC
CDR3aa: CASSRAAGEKGEQYF

d_gene: TRBD1
abundance: -
len: 16
j_gene: TRBJ2-3
v_gene: TRBV7-9
CDR3nt: TGTGCCAGCAGAACAGGGGGGTGGGACAGCACAGATACGCAGTATTTT
CDR3aa: CASRTGGWDSTDTQYF

d_gene: -
abundance: once
len: 15
j_gene: TRBJ2-7
v_gene: TRBV5-4
CDR3nt: TGTGCCAGCAGCTTGGCCCTGTCCGGGAAAGACGAGCAGTACTTC
CDR3aa: CASSLALSGKDEQYF

d_gene: TRBD2
abundance: -
len: 15
j_gene: TRBJ2-3
v_gene: TRBV7-7
CDR3nt: TGTGCCAGCAGCTTAGGGCTAGCGGACACAGATACGCAGTATTTT
CDR3aa: CASSLGLADTDTQYF

d_gene: -
abundance: once
len: 13
j_gene: TRBJ1-5
v_gene: TRBV10-3
CDR3nt: TGTGCCATCAGCAACAGGCTTAATCAGCCCCAGCATTTT
CDR3aa: CAISNRLNQPQHF

d_gene: TRBD1
abundance: -
len: 16
j_gene: TRBJ1-1
v_gene: TRBV28
CDR3nt: TGTGCCAGCAGACTCCACCCGGGACAGGGGGGGACTGAAGCTTTCTTT
CDR3aa: CASRLHPGQGGTEAFF

d_gene: TRBD1
abundance: -
len: 17
j_gene: TRBJ2-2
v_gene: TRBV5-1
CDR3nt: TGCGCCAGCAATCCCAAGTCACAGGGGGCGCGAACCGGGGAGCTGTTTTTT
CDR3aa: CASNPKSQGARTGELFF